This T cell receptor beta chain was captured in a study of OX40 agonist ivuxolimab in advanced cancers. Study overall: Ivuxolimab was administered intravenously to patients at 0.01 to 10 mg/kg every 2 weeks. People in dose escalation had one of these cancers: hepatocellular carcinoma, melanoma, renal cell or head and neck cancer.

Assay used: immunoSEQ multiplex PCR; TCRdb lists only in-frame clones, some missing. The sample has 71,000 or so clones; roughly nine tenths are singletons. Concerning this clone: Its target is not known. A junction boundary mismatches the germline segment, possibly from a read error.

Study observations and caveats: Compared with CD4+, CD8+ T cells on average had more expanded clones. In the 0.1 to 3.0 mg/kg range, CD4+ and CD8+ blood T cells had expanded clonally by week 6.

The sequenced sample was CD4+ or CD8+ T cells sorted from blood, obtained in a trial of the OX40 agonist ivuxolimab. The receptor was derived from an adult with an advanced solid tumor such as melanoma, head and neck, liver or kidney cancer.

The CDR3 nucleotides are TGTGCCACCAGTTCCCCTGGGGGACAGGGGTCTGGGGCCAACGTCCTGACTTTC. Translation: CATSSPGGQGSGANVLTF. V is TRBV28 and J is TRBJ2-6; TRBD1 matches 10 bases. The CDR3 sequence is 18 residues long. Germline CDR1 reads MDHEN; CDR2 reads SYDVKM.